This T cell receptor (beta chain) was recorded in a study of blood T cell repertoires in COVID-19. Study background: The study drew acute and convalescent COVID-19 samples from the United States, Italy and Spain. T cells, B-cell-depleted T cells, or PBMCs provided the cDNA or gDNA that served as material.

The CDR3 has 12 residues. The V gene lost 4 bases and the J gene lost 4 bases, with 7 bases spanning the gap. The germline CDR1 and CDR2 sequences are SNHLY and FYNNEI. Original processing methods: Reference gene primer amplification gave nucleated cell count estimates. Clones were sequenced by immunoSEQ multiplex PCR, and TCRdb holds only the in-frame ones, with some missing. That table is the source of V, J and clone size, and D and trimming were worked out from the DNA. The table records about 60,000 clones, about nine tenths of them present only once. The sample was peripheral blood. This sequence was found in a man aged 60-69 years with acute or convalescent COVID-19. The chain combines TRBV2 with TRBJ2-5, with D maybe TRBD1 (6 bases). The DNA of the CDR3 is TGTGCCAGCAGTGTAGGGGGAGAGACCCAGTACTTC. Encoded protein: CASSVGGETQYF.